These T cell receptor beta chains were read from a single sample in a study of regulatory T cells in long-lasting Graves disease. One entry per CDR3 protein results from TCRdb running MiXCR on the multiplex PCR reads. The table has around 450,000 distinct CDR3 sequences, around 16% seen once. These same records also appear under a second study, on T cells in Graves' hyperthyroidism and ophthalmopathy.

The sample was peripheral blood mononuclear cells (PBMCs), taken at new diagnosis, from a patient treated with antithyroid drugs. The receptors were gathered from a man between 40 and 49 years old with Graves disease. CDR3s include the opening cysteine and the closing phenylalanine or tryptophan. The D gene is left open where the match is weak. Clone size is given for some rows only: seen once, a few or many times, or a class if the clone is expanded.

d_call: TRBD1
j_call: TRBJ1-5
clone_size: NA
v_call: TRBV12-3/TRBV12-4
cdr3_aa: CASRAGTVSQPQHF
cdr3_nt: TGTGCCAGCAGGGCCGGGACAGTCAGTCAGCCCCAGCATTTT

d_call: NA
j_call: TRBJ1-3
clone_size: few
v_call: TRBV19
cdr3_aa: CASSTRRGNTIYF
cdr3_nt: TGTGCCAGTAGTACCCGCCGTGGAAACACCATATATTTT

d_call: TRBD2
j_call: TRBJ2-1
clone_size: NA
v_call: TRBV28
cdr3_aa: CASSFPGTTYNEQFF
cdr3_nt: TGTGCCAGCAGTTTTCCCGGGACTACCTACAATGAGCAGTTCTTC

d_call: TRBD1
j_call: TRBJ2-7
clone_size: few
v_call: TRBV6-2/TRBV6-3
cdr3_aa: CASSRGQGLYEQYF
cdr3_nt: TGTGCCAGCAGTCGAGGACAGGGGCTGTACGAGCAGTACTTC

d_call: TRBD2
j_call: TRBJ2-1
clone_size: NA
v_call: TRBV7-2
cdr3_aa: CASSRAGLYNEQFF
cdr3_nt: TGTGCCAGCAGCCGAGCGGGGCTATACAATGAGCAGTTCTTC

d_call: NA
j_call: TRBJ1-1
clone_size: many
v_call: TRBV4-2
cdr3_aa: CASSQARFLGSDTEAFF
cdr3_nt: TGTGCCAGCAGCCAAGCACGTTTTCTGGGCAGCGACACTGAAGCTTTCTTT

d_call: NA
j_call: TRBJ2-3
clone_size: many
v_call: TRBV11-2
cdr3_aa: CASSLGPQDGDTQYF
cdr3_nt: TGTGCCAGCAGTTTGGGACCCCAAGATGGAGATACGCAGTATTTT

d_call: NA
j_call: TRBJ2-3
clone_size: NA
v_call: TRBV6-2/TRBV6-3
cdr3_aa: CASSDAESGTDTQYF
cdr3_nt: TGTGCCAGCAGTGATGCGGAGTCGGGCACAGATACGCAGTATTTT

d_call: NA
j_call: TRBJ2-6
clone_size: many
v_call: TRBV7-9
cdr3_aa: CASLNTGANVLTF
cdr3_nt: TGTGCCAGCCTGAACACTGGGGCCAACGTCCTGACTTTC

d_call: NA
j_call: TRBJ2-1
clone_size: many
v_call: TRBV11-3
cdr3_aa: CASSLDTQGEQFF
cdr3_nt: TGTGCCAGCAGCTTAGATACGCAGGGAGAGCAGTTCTTC

d_call: NA
j_call: TRBJ2-7
clone_size: many
v_call: TRBV7-2
cdr3_aa: CASSLRRFYEQYF
cdr3_nt: TGTGCCAGCAGCCTCCGCCGGTTCTACGAGCAGTACTTC

d_call: NA
j_call: TRBJ2-7
clone_size: many
v_call: TRBV7-2
cdr3_aa: CASSLAVLAGEQYF
cdr3_nt: TGTGCCAGCAGCTTAGCGGTGCTCGCGGGTGAGCAGTACTTC

d_call: TRBD1
j_call: TRBJ2-7
clone_size: NA
v_call: TRBV11-2
cdr3_aa: CASSPGQGFNEQYF
cdr3_nt: TGTGCCAGCAGCCCGGGACAGGGGTTCAACGAGCAGTACTTC

d_call: TRBD2
j_call: TRBJ2-7
clone_size: few
v_call: TRBV28
cdr3_aa: CASSSLGTSSYLYEQYF
cdr3_nt: TGTGCCAGCAGCTCCCTGGGGACTAGCAGCTACTTGTACGAGCAGTACTTC

d_call: NA
j_call: TRBJ2-5
clone_size: few
v_call: TRBV6-1
cdr3_aa: CASSEALAGPVQLETQYF
cdr3_nt: TGTGCCAGCAGTGAAGCGCTGGCGGGGCCGGTCCAGTTAGAGACCCAGTACTTC

d_call: TRBD2
j_call: TRBJ2-5
clone_size: many
v_call: TRBV20-1
cdr3_aa: CSAGRDFQTQYF
cdr3_nt: TGCAGTGCTGGGAGGGATTTTCAGACCCAGTACTTC

d_call: NA
j_call: TRBJ1-3
clone_size: NA
v_call: TRBV11-2
cdr3_aa: CASSPGGRGNTIYF
cdr3_nt: TGTGCCAGCAGCCCCGGGGGACGTGGAAACACCATATATTTT

d_call: TRBD2
j_call: TRBJ2-2
clone_size: NA
v_call: TRBV19
cdr3_aa: CASSIVSGIAGELFF
cdr3_nt: TGTGCCAGTAGTATTGTTAGCGGGATCGCCGGGGAGCTGTTTTTT

d_call: NA
j_call: TRBJ1-4
clone_size: many
v_call: TRBV12-3/TRBV12-4
cdr3_aa: CASRIGGGEKLFF
cdr3_nt: TGTGCCAGCAGAATAGGGGGTGGAGAAAAACTGTTTTTT

d_call: NA
j_call: TRBJ2-7
clone_size: few
v_call: TRBV28
cdr3_aa: CASTLGSRVGHEQYF
cdr3_nt: TGTGCCAGCACTCTCGGATCCAGGGTCGGGCACGAGCAGTACTTC

d_call: TRBD2
j_call: TRBJ2-2
clone_size: NA
v_call: TRBV20-1
cdr3_aa: CSARDQISGSMGGELFF
cdr3_nt: TGCAGTGCTAGAGATCAGATTAGCGGGAGTATGGGCGGGGAGCTGTTTTTT

d_call: NA
j_call: TRBJ1-5
clone_size: NA
v_call: TRBV28
cdr3_aa: CASSLSGRQPQHF
cdr3_nt: TGTGCCAGCAGTTTATCCGGCAGACAGCCCCAGCATTTT

d_call: NA
j_call: TRBJ2-1
clone_size: few
v_call: TRBV7-9
cdr3_aa: CASSSRGKTNEQFF
cdr3_nt: TGTGCCAGCAGCTCTCGCGGAAAGACCAATGAGCAGTTCTTC

d_call: NA
j_call: TRBJ2-5
clone_size: many
v_call: TRBV5-6
cdr3_aa: CASSADRQQETQYF
cdr3_nt: TGTGCCAGCAGCGCGGATCGTCAGCAAGAGACCCAGTACTTC

d_call: NA
j_call: TRBJ2-2
clone_size: NA
v_call: TRBV7-9
cdr3_aa: CASSSEFLPGELFF
cdr3_nt: TGTGCCAGCAGCTCAGAGTTCCTCCCCGGGGAGCTGTTTTTT

d_call: NA
j_call: TRBJ1-1
clone_size: once
v_call: TRBV2
cdr3_aa: CASSPDQGYTEAFF
cdr3_nt: TGTGCCAGCAGTCCAGACCAGGGGTACACTGAAGCTTTCTTT

d_call: NA
j_call: TRBJ2-7
clone_size: few
v_call: TRBV5-6
cdr3_aa: CASSRTQGTGTSPSYEQYF
cdr3_nt: TGTGCCAGCAGCAGAACTCAAGGTACCGGGACTTCCCCCTCCTACGAGCAGTACTTC

d_call: NA
j_call: TRBJ1-2
clone_size: many
v_call: TRBV28
cdr3_aa: CASSGTGANYGYTF
cdr3_nt: TGTGCCAGCAGTGGGACGGGAGCTAACTATGGCTACACCTTC

d_call: NA
j_call: TRBJ2-2
clone_size: many
v_call: TRBV11-3
cdr3_aa: CASSAGRGELFF
cdr3_nt: TGTGCCAGCAGCGCCGGACGAGGGGAGCTGTTTTTT

d_call: TRBD2
j_call: TRBJ2-3
clone_size: many
v_call: TRBV11-2
cdr3_aa: CASSSRPSGSGDTQYF
cdr3_nt: TGTGCCAGCAGCAGCCGCCCTAGCGGGAGTGGGGATACGCAGTATTTT

d_call: NA
j_call: TRBJ2-3
clone_size: many
v_call: TRBV27
cdr3_aa: CASRRYGRDLSTDTQYF
cdr3_nt: TGTGCCAGCAGACGATACGGTCGGGATCTTAGCACAGATACGCAGTATTTT

d_call: NA
j_call: TRBJ1-3
clone_size: few
v_call: TRBV28
cdr3_aa: CASSFPIPSGNTIYF
cdr3_nt: TGTGCCAGCAGTTTCCCCATACCCTCTGGAAACACCATATATTTT

d_call: NA
j_call: TRBJ2-1
clone_size: many
v_call: TRBV20-1
cdr3_aa: CSARDHRRSSSYNEQFF
cdr3_nt: TGCAGTGCTAGAGATCATCGCAGGTCAAGCTCCTACAATGAGCAGTTCTTC

d_call: NA
j_call: TRBJ2-7
clone_size: many
v_call: TRBV12-3/TRBV12-4
cdr3_aa: CASSLDHYEQYF
cdr3_nt: TGTGCCAGCAGTTTAGACCACTACGAGCAGTACTTC

d_call: NA
j_call: TRBJ2-4
clone_size: few
v_call: TRBV6-1
cdr3_aa: CASSEGVGWKNIQYF
cdr3_nt: TGTGCCAGCAGTGAAGGGGTAGGATGGAAAAACATTCAGTACTTC

d_call: TRBD2
j_call: TRBJ2-1
clone_size: many
v_call: TRBV7-8
cdr3_aa: CASSKISGTSVYNEQFF
cdr3_nt: TGTGCCAGCAGCAAAATCTCCGGGACTAGCGTATACAATGAGCAGTTCTTC

d_call: NA
j_call: TRBJ2-3
clone_size: many
v_call: TRBV20-1
cdr3_aa: CSARRGSDTQYF
cdr3_nt: TGCAGTGCGCGGCGGGGTTCAGATACGCAGTATTTT

d_call: TRBD1
j_call: TRBJ2-1
clone_size: NA
v_call: TRBV20-1
cdr3_aa: CSASRGQGFDEQFF
cdr3_nt: TGCAGTGCTAGCAGGGGACAGGGGTTCGATGAGCAGTTCTTC

d_call: NA
j_call: TRBJ1-1
clone_size: NA
v_call: TRBV6-1
cdr3_aa: CASSTNRNTEAFF
cdr3_nt: TGTGCCAGCAGTACAAACAGGAACACTGAAGCTTTCTTT

d_call: NA
j_call: TRBJ1-2
clone_size: few
v_call: TRBV20-1
cdr3_aa: CSATMTGHPCYGYTF
cdr3_nt: TGCAGTGCTACGATGACGGGACACCCTTGCTATGGCTACACCTTC

d_call: NA
j_call: TRBJ2-3
clone_size: NA
v_call: TRBV6-2/TRBV6-3
cdr3_aa: CASRVASTDTQYF
cdr3_nt: TGTGCCAGCAGAGTGGCTAGCACAGATACGCAGTATTTT

d_call: TRBD1
j_call: TRBJ2-2
clone_size: NA
v_call: TRBV19
cdr3_aa: CASSRYDRGLNTGELFF
cdr3_nt: TGTGCCAGTAGTCGTTACGACAGGGGGCTGAATACCGGGGAGCTGTTTTTT

d_call: NA
j_call: TRBJ2-2
clone_size: NA
v_call: TRBV7-9
cdr3_aa: CASSLEVTVDTGELFF
cdr3_nt: TGTGCCAGCAGCTTAGAGGTTACAGTTGACACCGGGGAGCTGTTTTTT

d_call: NA
j_call: TRBJ2-7
clone_size: many
v_call: TRBV20-1
cdr3_aa: CSANTGSYEQYF
cdr3_nt: TGCAGTGCTAACACCGGCTCCTACGAGCAGTACTTC

d_call: TRBD2
j_call: TRBJ2-3
clone_size: NA
v_call: TRBV6-1
cdr3_aa: CASSLGLAGEGDTQYF
cdr3_nt: TGTGCCAGCAGCCTCGGACTAGCGGGAGAAGGAGATACGCAGTATTTT

d_call: NA
j_call: TRBJ2-5
clone_size: few
v_call: TRBV6-1
cdr3_aa: CASRAQARWGETQYF
cdr3_nt: TGTGCCAGCAGGGCACAGGCACGGTGGGGGGAGACCCAGTACTTC

d_call: NA
j_call: TRBJ2-1
clone_size: few
v_call: TRBV18
cdr3_aa: CASSPAGYKDEQFF
cdr3_nt: TGTGCCAGCTCACCGGCAGGTTATAAGGATGAGCAGTTCTTC

d_call: NA
j_call: TRBJ2-3
clone_size: many
v_call: TRBV5-1
cdr3_aa: CASSFQGSSTDTQYF
cdr3_nt: TGCGCCAGCAGCTTTCAGGGTTCTAGCACAGATACGCAGTATTTT

d_call: NA
j_call: TRBJ1-4
clone_size: NA
v_call: TRBV7-3
cdr3_aa: CASSPPPRDNYPLASNEKLFF
cdr3_nt: TGTGCCAGCAGCCCCCCTCCCCGGGACAACTACCCCCTCGCATCTAATGAAAAACTGTTTTTT

d_call: TRBD2
j_call: TRBJ2-7
clone_size: few
v_call: TRBV19
cdr3_aa: CASSAGASGTYEQYF
cdr3_nt: TGTGCCTCCTCGGCAGGGGCTAGCGGGACCTACGAGCAGTACTTC

d_call: NA
j_call: TRBJ2-3
clone_size: many
v_call: TRBV12-3/TRBV12-4
cdr3_aa: CATKAASTDTQYF
cdr3_nt: TGTGCCACCAAGGCGGCCAGCACAGATACGCAGTATTTT

d_call: TRBD2
j_call: TRBJ2-1
clone_size: NA
v_call: TRBV20-1
cdr3_aa: CSALGALAGYNEQFF
cdr3_nt: TGCAGTGCCCTAGGGGCTCTAGCGGGGTACAATGAGCAGTTCTTC

d_call: TRBD1
j_call: TRBJ2-6
clone_size: many
v_call: TRBV20-1
cdr3_aa: CSAKDRSSGANVLTF
cdr3_nt: TGCAGTGCAAAGGACAGGAGCTCTGGGGCCAACGTCCTGACTTTC

d_call: NA
j_call: TRBJ2-3
clone_size: few
v_call: TRBV7-3
cdr3_aa: CASSLNPVDTQYF
cdr3_nt: TGTGCCAGCAGCTTAAATCCGGTAGATACGCAGTATTTT

d_call: TRBD2
j_call: TRBJ2-7
clone_size: many
v_call: TRBV7-2
cdr3_aa: CASSFSGRADYEQYF
cdr3_nt: TGTGCCAGCAGCTTCAGCGGGAGGGCCGATTACGAGCAGTACTTC